The sequence of this TCR beta chain was determined in a study of CD8 T cells in ankylosing spondylitis. In TCRdb, the 5' RACE reads were re-called with MiXCR into one record per CDR3 protein. The sample has some 270,000 distinct CDR3 sequences, roughly 18% seen once. The CDR3 is 18 amino acids. J lost 4 bases, V lost 5 bases, and 17 bases had no gene match. Germline V lookup: CDR1 SNHLY, CDR2 FYNNEI. The receptor's source is a male donor with ankylosing spondylitis or in good health (not recorded which). The specimen was blood, either unsorted or a sorted T cell fraction (not recorded which). The rearrangement joins TRBV2 to TRBJ2-3; 8 nucleotides line up with TRBD2. The CDR3 sequence is CASSPTALAEVWADTQYF. The CDR3 DNA is TGTGCCAGCAGTCCAACAGCACTAGCGGAAGTGTGGGCAGATACGCAGTATTTT. Full variable domain (remainder filled in from reference TRBV2 and TRBJ2-3): EPEVTQTPSHQVTQMGQEVILRCVPISNHLYFYWYRQILGQKVEFLVSFYNNEISEKSEIFDDQFSVERPDGSNFTLKIRSTKLEDSAMYFCASSPTALAEVWADTQYFGPGTRLTVL.